This TCR beta chain was observed in a study of glioma-infiltrating T cells after dendritic cell vaccination. V lost 6 bases and J lost 11, with 22 bases in between. The CDR3 has 14 amino acids. CDR1 and CDR2 (germline): MDHEN, SYDVKM. Input was approximately 2 ug genomic DNA, or all available if less. Some clones are missing from TCRdb's copy, which holds only in-frame ones; the method was immunoSEQ multiplex PCR. The profile shows more than 95,000 clones, 90% of them singletons. Time point indicated: after dendritic cell vaccination, including at tumor progression/relapse. Material: blood, obtained after dendritic cell vaccination. The chain is built from TRBV28 and TRBJ2-5, with D possibly being TRBD1 (6 bases). The clonotype comes from a human donor with glioblastoma. The CDR3 bases are TGTGCCAGCAGCGACCCCGGCAGGGGCTGGGAGCAGTACTTC. Encoded protein: CASSDPGRGWEQYF. Complete variable domain (other parts from reference TRBV28 and TRBJ2-5): DVKVTQSSRYLVKRTGEKVFLECVQDMDHENMFWYRQDPGLGLRLIYFSYDVKMKEKGDIPEGYSVSREKKERFSLILESASTNQTSMYLCASSDPGRGWEQYFGPGTRLLVL.